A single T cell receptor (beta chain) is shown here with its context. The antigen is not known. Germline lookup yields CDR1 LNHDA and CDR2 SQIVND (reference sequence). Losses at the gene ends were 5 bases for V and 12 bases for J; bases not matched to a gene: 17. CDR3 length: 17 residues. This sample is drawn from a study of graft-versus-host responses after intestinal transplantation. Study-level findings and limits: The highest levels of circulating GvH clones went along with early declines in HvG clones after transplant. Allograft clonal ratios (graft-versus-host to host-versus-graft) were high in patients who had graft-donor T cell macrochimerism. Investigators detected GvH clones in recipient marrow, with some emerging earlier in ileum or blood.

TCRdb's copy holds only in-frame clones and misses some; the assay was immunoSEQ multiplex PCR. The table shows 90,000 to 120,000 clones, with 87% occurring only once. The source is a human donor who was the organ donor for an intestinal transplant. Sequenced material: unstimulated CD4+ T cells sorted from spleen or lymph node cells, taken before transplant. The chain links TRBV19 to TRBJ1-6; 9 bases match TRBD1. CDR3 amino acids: CASSRGEDRGWARPLHF. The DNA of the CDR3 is TGTGCCAGTAGTCGGGGAGAGGACAGGGGATGGGCCCGACCCCTCCACTTT.